The sequence of this TCR beta chain was determined in a study of T cell responses to AZD1222 COVID-19 vaccine. Study-wide points: Repertoires in all cases were sampled only once the peak T cell response had passed. The donor cohort was predominantly white British with a female majority, and clonal diversity may have been underestimated. Reports say nearly half of spike-specific TCRs go after unmutated variant regions.

Worth noting for this clone: Its antigen is unknown.

Libraries were prepared by immunoSEQ multiplex PCR; TCRdb keeps only in-frame clonotypes and omits some of them. This sample yields approximately 140,000 clones, of which approximately 85% are seen a single time; around 4.3% belongs to the top ten. The V and J ends lost 4 bases and 0 bases, in that order; junction bases with no gene match: 4. The CDR3 extends over 16 amino acids. CDR1 is LNHDA, CDR2 SQIVND, per germline (reference sequence). The material was peripheral blood, obtained on day 0 of MenACWY control vaccination. The sequence was collected from an adult in good health. The chain couples TRBV19 to TRBJ2-1; 9 bases are shared with TRBD2. The CDR3 DNA is TGTGCCAGTAGTACCCTAGCGGGGAACTCCTACAATGAGCAGTTCTTC. Translation: CASSTLAGNSYNEQFF.